One sample yielded the 4 T cell receptor beta chains listed below, sequenced in a study of cytomegalovirus exposure and HLA in healthy donors. Primers for the PCR totalled 60 Vbeta and 13 Jbeta. Here immunoSEQ multiplex PCR was the method, and the copy in TCRdb shows in-frame clones only, minus some. The data contain some 240,000 clones, around 73% of them singletons. Sequenced sample: PBMCs. These receptors all stem from a male donor in good health and CMV-seronegative.

As DNA, the CDR3 is TGTGCCAGCAGCTTAAGAGGGGGGGCGCTCAGCACTGAAGCTTTCTTT. Its protein is CASSLRGGALSTEAFF. This chain joins TRBV7-3 and TRBJ1-1; perhaps TRBD1 as D (6 bases). This CDR3 comprises 16 residues. Germline lookup yields CDR1 SGHTA and CDR2 FQGTGA. V lost 1 base, J lost 4 bases, and 16 bases lay in between.

Here the CDR3 reads CSVEGGSGGRYEQYF. In nucleotides, the CDR3 is TGCAGCGTTGAGGGAGGTTCGGGCGGTAGGTACGAGCAGTACTTC. The genes are TRBV29-1 and TRBJ2-7; D perhaps matches TRBD2 (6 bases). Trimming shortened V by 3 bases and J by 4 bases, and 19 bases separated the two germline ends. This CDR3 region has 15 residues. In germline, CDR1 is SQVTM, CDR2 ANQGSEA.

The J gene is TRBJ2-1, the V gene TRBV21-1; no DNA check was done on the table's D call, TRBD2. TRBV21-1 is an annotated pseudogene. The CDR3 length is 16 residues. CDR3 loop: CASSKSTSGSYNEQFF. In DNA form, the CDR3 reads TGTGCCAGCAGCAAATCGACTAGCGGATCCTACAATGAGCAGTTCTTC.

The chain combines TRBV28 with TRBJ1-3; no firm D call. V lost 9 bases to trimming and J lost 0 bases, with 9 bases between them. The length of the CDR3 is 13 residues. Germline lookup yields CDR1 MDHEN and CDR2 SYDVKM. CDR3 nucleotide sequence: TGTGCCAGTAGCGGTTACTCTGGAAACACCATATATTTT. Its translation is CASSGYSGNTIYF.